The 23 T cell receptor beta chains below were found in one sample sequenced in a study of T cell clusters in autoimmune cytopenias. TRB was amplified by touch-down multiplex PCR, primer pools A and B combined. TCRdb re-called the multiplex PCR reads, yielding one record per CDR3 amino acid sequence without DNA. The listing contains approximately 8,000 distinct CDR3 sequences. TRB was amplified from about 250 ng of peripheral blood genomic DNA per sample. The same data also went into a second study, on T cell repertoires in aging, cancer and after chemotherapy.

The sequenced material came from peripheral blood. Source of these receptors: a human donor with an autoimmune cytopenia or autoimmune hepatitis (not recorded which).

V and J are TRBV5-5 and TRBJ1-4. The CDR3 is made up of 13 amino acids. Germline values: CDR1 SGHKS, CDR2 YYEKEE (reference sequence). The CDR3 region is CASQEGNAKKLFF.

V usage is TRBV15 and J usage is TRBJ1-1; TCRdb's assignment of TRBD1 cannot be checked, as there is no DNA. This CDR3 has 16 amino acids. Germline V gene lookup returns CDR1 LNHNV and CDR2 YYDKDF (reference sequence). The CDR3 protein is CATSRDLAGAATEAFF.

The chain employs TRBV5-6 and TRBJ2-7; the TRBD2 assignment by TCRdb is unverifiable without DNA. Germline CDR1 SGHDT, CDR2 YYEEEE. This CDR3 is 16 amino acids long. The CDR3 is CASSLYGSGNTYEQYF.

According to its frequency, this clonotype is medium-sized. V usage is TRBV7-9 and J usage is TRBJ2-1; TCRdb's assignment of TRBD2 cannot be checked, as there is no DNA. Looked up from germline, CDR1 is SEHNR and CDR2 is FQNEAQ (reference sequence). The CDR3 length is 15 residues. The CDR3: CASSDGLLSYNEQFF.

This clonotype counts as medium-sized (0.01 to 0.1%) by frequency. This chain joins TRBV19 and TRBJ2-6; TCRdb's assignment of TRBD1 cannot be checked, as there is no DNA. Per the germline V gene, CDR1 is LNHDA and CDR2 is SQIVND (reference sequence). The CDR3 extends over 15 amino acids. The CDR3: CASRGVSSGANVLTF.

The chain carries TRBV30 and TRBJ1-1. The CDR3 is 17 amino acids. Germline CDR1 GTSNPN, CDR2 SVGIG (reference sequence). CDR3 region: CAWSVLSRTGGFTEAFF.

CDR3 in amino acids: CASSQKPGNVGTGELFF. This sequence joins TRBV27 and TRBJ2-2; TCRdb returns TRBD1, unconfirmable since there is no DNA. This CDR3 contains 17 residues. CDR1 is MNHEY, CDR2 SMNVEV, per germline (reference sequence).

This clonotype counts as medium-sized by frequency. The chain recombines TRBV7-2 with TRBJ2-5. Germline V lookup: CDR1 SGHTA, CDR2 FQGNSA. This CDR3 comprises 14 residues. The chain's CDR3 is CASVGFRVQETQYF.

This clonotype is identified as medium-sized (0.01 to 0.1%) from frequency. The genes are TRBV18 and TRBJ2-7; TCRdb designates TRBD1, a call that cannot be tested without DNA. Germline V gene data show CDR1 as KGHSH and CDR2 as LQKENI. This CDR3 spans 15 amino acids. CDR3 in amino acids: CASSPTSDRGGEQYF.

V is TRBV7-9 and J is TRBJ1-1; there is no DNA to check the TCRdb D call of TRBD1. The germline V gene encodes CDR1 SEHNR and CDR2 FQNEAQ (reference sequence). The CDR3 spans 16 residues. CDR3 in amino acids: CASSLLRQGAGAEAFF.

This chain uses TRBV7-9 with TRBJ1-2; TCRdb designates TRBD1, a call that cannot be tested without DNA. The CDR3 loop spans 18 amino acids. CDR1 SEHNR and CDR2 FQNEAQ come from the germline V gene (reference sequence). The CDR3 loop reads CASSLRTGGTGTGEGYTF.

This clonotype is labeled medium-sized based on frequency. The chain uses TRBV13 and TRBJ1-1; TCRdb's D call, TRBD1, is unchecked because there is no DNA. The CDR3 spans 15 residues. Germline CDR1 and CDR2: PRHDT and FYEKMQ (reference sequence). The CDR3 sequence is CASRDRGETNTEAFF.

Its frequency marks this clonotype as medium-sized. The rearrangement uses TRBV29-1 and TRBJ2-7; the TRBD1 assignment by TCRdb is unverifiable without DNA. Germline assignment: CDR1 SQVTM and CDR2 ANQGSEA. The CDR3 is 12 amino acids. The chain's CDR3 is CSAGTGPYEQYF.

The chain couples TRBV6-2 or TRBV6-3 to TRBJ2-3. The germline V gene encodes CDR1 MNHEY and CDR2 SVGEGT. The CDR3 totals 12 residues. The CDR3 sequence is CASSPTSDTQYF.

The chain links TRBV2 to TRBJ1-1; TCRdb's D call of TRBD1 is untestable without DNA. Germline CDR1 SNHLY, CDR2 FYNNEI. The CDR3 is made up of 15 amino acids. CDR3 protein: CASSVATLGQVEAFF. Supplemented by reference TRBV2 and TRBJ1-1, the full variable domain reads EPEVTQTPSHQVTQMGQEVILRCVPISNHLYFYWYRQILGQKVEFLVSFYNNEISEKSEIFDDQFSVERPDGSNFTLKIRSTKLEDSAMYFCASSVATLGQVEAFFGQGTRLTVV.

The V call is TRBV12-3 or TRBV12-4, the J call TRBJ1-1; lacking DNA, the TRBD1 call made by TCRdb goes unchecked. CDR3 length equals 13 residues. The chain's CDR3 is CASSLADSKKAFF.

In terms of frequency, this clonotype is medium-sized. The chain combines TRBV29-1 with TRBJ1-1; the TCRdb call, TRBD1, lacks DNA for checking. Germline V gene sequence: CDR1 SQVTM, CDR2 ANQGSEA. This CDR3 has 14 amino acids. The CDR3 sequence is CSASPDRLNTEAFF.

By frequency, this clonotype registers medium-sized (0.01 to 0.1%). V is TRBV19 and J is TRBJ2-7; TCRdb designates TRBD1, a call that cannot be tested without DNA. From germline, CDR1 is LNHDA and CDR2 SQIVND (reference sequence). The CDR3 runs 14 residues. The CDR3 loop reads CASSNRDLSYEQYF.

Measured by frequency, this clonotype is medium-sized (0.01 to 0.1%). This chain joins TRBV10-2 and TRBJ1-2; TCRdb's D call, TRBD1, is unchecked because there is no DNA. Germline loops: CDR1 WSHSY, CDR2 SAAADI. This CDR3 is 16 amino acids long. The CDR3: CASSEPDRLLTEGYTF.

By frequency, this clonotype registers medium-sized (0.01 to 0.1%). The V and J genes are TRBV6-6 and TRBJ2-1; absent DNA, TCRdb's TRBD2 call cannot be checked. CDR3 length: 12 amino acids. CDR1 is MNHNY, CDR2 SVGAGI, per germline (reference sequence). CDR3 amino acids: CASTLASNEQFF.

The chain is built from TRBV20-1 and TRBJ1-4; TCRdb calls TRBD1, which cannot be checked without DNA. CDR1 is DFQATT and CDR2 is SNEGSKA in the germline V gene (reference sequence). The CDR3 has 16 amino acids. CDR3 region: CSAVDPGGNTNEKLFF.

This chain joins TRBV19 and TRBJ2-5; absent DNA, TCRdb's TRBD1 call cannot be checked. Germline-derived CDR1 and CDR2 are LNHDA and SQIVND (reference sequence). The CDR3 extends over 14 amino acids. CDR3 protein: CASSLRDRNNEQYF.

The rearrangement links TRBV20-1 to TRBJ1-5. The CDR3 length is 14 residues. Germline V gene sequence: CDR1 DFQATT, CDR2 SNEGSKA (reference sequence). The CDR3 reads CSANANYSNQPQHF.